This T cell receptor beta chain was sequenced for a study of shared clonotypes between healthy human individuals. Findings and caveats of the study: It was observed that roughly 5% of naive CD4 clonotypes were shared across several donors.

Genomic DNA of each subset was evenly split across several immunoSEQ plates. How the authors handled the data: Owing to the provision of junction-only sequences devoid of quality scores by immunoSEQ, filtering differed. Sequenced by immunoSEQ multiplex PCR; TCRdb stores in-frame clones only, minus some. V, J and clone size are taken as reported in that table, and D and trimming were inferred from the DNA itself. The sample contains about 2,100,000 clones, just over 90% of which appear only once. Concerning this clone: Antigen unknown.

The CDR3 has 16 residues. V was pared by 6 bases and J by 0 bases, with 14 bases between. Germline V lookup: CDR1 MDHEN, CDR2 SYDVKM. In the naive CD8 group, cells lacked CD45RO and were positively selected for CCR7, so terminally differentiated effector memory CD45RA+ cells were left out. The TCR sequence derives from a man aged 18 to 29 in good health. Some clones in this sample may be carry-over from other donors' samples. The sequenced material came from naive CD8+ T cells from PBMCs. This chain links TRBV28 with TRBJ1-4; D not certain. CDR3 sequence (DNA): TGTGCCAGCAGCCCGGCCCGGGTCGCAACTAATGAAAAACTGTTTTTT. The encoded protein is CASSPARVATNEKLFF.